This T cell receptor beta chain was identified in a study of blood T cells in healthy people across ages. A second PCR of about 7 to 12 cycles used a sample-barcoded 5' primer and a J-beta primer mix. TCRdb ran MiXCR on the 5' RACE reads and lists one entry per CDR3 protein. The sample yields 450,000 to 600,000 distinct CDR3 sequences, around 27% seen once. Trimming stripped 4 bases from V and 0 bases from J, with 12 bases between. Germline V gene data show CDR1 as SEHNR and CDR2 as FQNEAQ (reference sequence). The CDR3 is 15 amino acids. This sample also belongs to another study, concerning T cells of mothers and their children. That study reports: There was no detection of any persistent microchimeric T cell clones.

Input material: blood. The clonotype comes from a boy younger than 10 in good health. This chain uses TRBV7-9 with TRBJ1-2, with unresolved D. The CDR3 region is CASSSEQVTNYGYTF. Written as DNA, the CDR3 is TGTGCCAGCAGCTCAGAGCAGGTTACTAACTATGGCTACACCTTC. Drawing the rest from reference TRBV7-9 and TRBJ1-2, the complete variable domain is DTGVSQNPRHKITKRGQNVTFRCDPISEHNRLYWYRQTLGQGPEFLTYFQNEAQLEKSRLLSDRFSAERPKGSFSTLEIQRTEQGDSAMYLCASSSEQVTNYGYTFGSGTRLTVV.